One sample yielded the 22 T cell receptor beta chains listed below, sequenced in a study of Ad26.COV2.S vaccination and SARS-CoV-2 variants. Described treatment: 19 received Ad26.COV2.S at low or high dose, single or two shots; several received placebo; per-sample allocation not given. Following the first vaccine or placebo injection, samples were taken on day 63. Assay used: immunoSEQ multiplex PCR; TCRdb lists only in-frame clones, some missing. The sample includes under 550,000 clones, over 75% of them seen just once. This specimen consisted of peripheral blood, obtained in a trial of Ad26.COV2.S vaccine versus placebo. These receptors were taken from a person between 18 and 65 years old who received the Ad26.COV2.S COVID-19 vaccine or a placebo.

The chain recombines TRBV4-3 with TRBJ2-7; possible D gene TRBD1, 6 bases. The V end lost 1 base, the J end lost 0 bases, and 10 bases lay between the germline ends. Germline-derived CDR1 and CDR2 are LGHNA and YSLEER. This CDR3 is built from 15 residues. CDR3 nucleotide sequence: TGCGCCAGCAGCCAAGTTATGGACAGCTCCTACGAGCAGTACTTC. Translating gives CASSQVMDSSYEQYF.

The V and J genes are TRBV6-5 and TRBJ2-2; D remains unclear. Germline-derived CDR1 and CDR2 are MNHEY and SVGAGI. The CDR3 is 15 amino acids. The V and J ends lost 0 bases and 2 bases respectively, with 7 bases between them. CDR3 loop: CASSYSSENTGELFF. CDR3 nucleotide sequence: TGTGCCAGCAGTTACTCCTCGGAAAACACCGGGGAGCTGTTTTTT.

The rearrangement joins TRBV30 to TRBJ2-7; D possibly corresponds to TRBD2 (5 bases). The CDR3 is 13 residues long. Per the germline V gene, CDR1 is GTSNPN and CDR2 is SVGIG (reference sequence). Trimming removed 4 bases from V and 0 bases from J, with 10 bases in between. This CDR3 is CAWMERTSYEQYF. CDR3 coding DNA: TGTGCCTGGATGGAGCGGACCTCCTACGAGCAGTACTTC.

This clone occurred a few times. DNA for the CDR3: TGCAGCGTTGAAAAGCAGCTGAACACCGGGGAGCTGTTTTTT. It codes for CSVEKQLNTGELFF. V usage is TRBV29-1 and J usage is TRBJ2-2, with no clear D. Trimming took 2 bases from V and 1 from J, leaving 8 bases between them. There are 14 residues in the CDR3. CDR1 is SQVTM, CDR2 ANQGSEA, per germline.

The chain links TRBV7-3 to TRBJ1-1; D remains ambiguous. The CDR3 runs to 13 residues. Trimming removed 1 base at V and 11 bases at J, with 14 bases between. Germline V lookup: CDR1 SGHTA, CDR2 FQGTGA. In DNA, the CDR3 is TGTGCCAGCAGCTTAAACGGTGAAAGGGTGGCTTTCTTT. Residues: CASSLNGERVAFF.

CDR3: CASSLVGGASYEQYF. CDR3 in DNA: TGTGCCAGCAGCTTAGTTGGGGGAGCTTCCTACGAGCAGTACTTC. The rearrangement links TRBV7-2 to TRBJ2-7; either TRBD1 or TRBD2 may supply D (5 bases each). This CDR3 comprises 15 residues. CDR1 SGHTA and CDR2 FQGNSA come from the germline V gene. Trimming removed 1 base from V and 1 base from J, with 11 bases in between.

The chain carries TRBV18 and TRBJ2-7; D possibly matches TRBD1 or TRBD2 (6 bases each). Trimming pared 2 bases from V and 3 bases from J, leaving 14 bases between. This CDR3 is 15 amino acids long. The V gene's germline CDR1 is KGHSH and CDR2 LQKENI. CDR3 bases: TGTGCCAGCTCACCAATAGTGGAGGGGGGCTACGAGCAGTACTTC. Amino acids: CASSPIVEGGYEQYF. The complete variable domain, with remaining parts taken from reference TRBV18 and TRBJ2-7, reads NAGVMQNPRHLVRRRGQEARLRCSPMKGHSHVYWYRQLPEEGLKFMVYLQKENIIDESGMPKERFSAEFPKEGPSILRIQQVVRGDSAAYFCASSPIVEGGYEQYFGPGTRLTVT.

The chain couples TRBV28 to TRBJ2-3; 7 bases are shared with TRBD2. The V and J ends lost 2 bases and 6 bases, in that order; junction bases with no gene match: 5. The CDR3 runs to 14 residues. The germline V gene has CDR1 MDHEN and CDR2 SYDVKM. CDR3 protein: CASSLAGAPDTQYF. The CDR3 region has the DNA TGTGCCAGCAGTTTAGCGGGAGCCCCGGATACGCAGTATTTT.

The V and J genes are TRBV6-6 and TRBJ1-6; D is ambiguous. The V gene lost 2 bases and the J gene lost 0 bases, with 2 bases spanning the gap. This CDR3 comprises 14 residues. CDR1 and CDR2 from the germline V gene are MNHNY and SVGAGI (reference sequence). CDR3 DNA: TGTGCCAGCAGTTACGACTCCTATAATTCACCCCTCCACTTT. Amino acids: CASSYDSYNSPLHF.

The chain is built from TRBV27 and TRBJ2-7; D gene uncertain. The CDR3 loop spans 13 amino acids. V lost 6 bases and J lost 2, with 11 bases in between. In germline, CDR1 is MNHEY, CDR2 SMNVEV (reference sequence). The CDR3 DNA sequence: TGTGCCAGCAGGGCCGCAAATCCCTACGAGCAGTACTTC. Translation: CASRAANPYEQYF.

The chain couples TRBV5-4 to TRBJ1-2; 10 positions match TRBD1. There are 17 residues in the CDR3. V was pared by 0 bases and J by 4 bases, with 9 bases of the junction left unmatched. Germline lookup yields CDR1 SGHNT and CDR2 YYREEE (reference sequence). CDR3 amino acids: CASSLGSRTGGVYGYTF. Written as DNA, the CDR3 is TGTGCCAGCAGCTTGGGATCAAGGACAGGGGGTGTCTATGGCTACACCTTC.

This chain links TRBV11-2 with TRBJ2-3, with 10 bases that match TRBD2. This CDR3 spans 15 amino acids. Germline V gene sequence: CDR1 SGHAT, CDR2 FQNNGV. V dropped 2 bases and J dropped 6; count of bases not matched to a gene: 5. The CDR3 sequence is CASSLLAGVVDTQYF. CDR3 nucleotides: TGTGCCAGCAGCTTACTAGCGGGAGTAGTGGATACGCAGTATTTT.

V gene TRBV5-4 combines with J gene TRBJ2-2; 8 nucleotides agree with TRBD2. Unmatched junction bases numbered 13, after V lost 5 bases and J lost 7 bases. Germline V lookup: CDR1 SGHNT, CDR2 YYREEE (reference sequence). This CDR3 is built from 16 residues. CDR3 in DNA: TGTGCCAGCAGTAAAAGGACGGGAGGGCCTCTCGGGGAGCTGTTTTTT. Amino acid sequence: CASSKRTGGPLGELFF.

This clone was seen more than once but under ten times. The CDR3 coding sequence is TGTGCCTGGAGTGCTTGGCCGGGGGCCAACGTCCTGACTTTC. Its translation is CAWSAWPGANVLTF. This sequence joins TRBV30 and TRBJ2-6; D call uncertain. Germline lookup yields CDR1 GTSNPN and CDR2 SVGIG (reference sequence). This CDR3 comprises 14 residues. V was clipped by 1 base and J by 4 bases, with 8 bases between them.

The V gene is TRBV7-2, the J gene TRBJ1-5, with 8 bases lining up with TRBD1. The trim removed 4 bases at V and 0 bases at J, leaving 2 bases unmatched. This CDR3 has 15 residues. Germline CDR1 SGHTA, CDR2 FQGNSA. CDR3 sequence: CASSSTGASNQPQHF. The CDR3 region has the DNA TGTGCCAGCAGCTCGACAGGGGCTAGCAATCAGCCCCAGCATTTT.

This chain connects TRBV7-2 to TRBJ2-7, with D possibly TRBD2 on 5 matching bases. Trimming took off 5 bases at V and 0 bases at J, with 11 bases between the two ends. This CDR3 spans 14 amino acids. In germline, CDR1 is SGHTA, CDR2 FQGNSA. The CDR3, as DNA: TGTGCCAGCAGCCCGGACGGGGACTCCTACGAGCAGTACTTC. Protein product: CASSPDGDSYEQYF.

This chain connects TRBV14 to TRBJ1-6, with D tentatively TRBD1 (5 bases). Per the germline V gene, CDR1 is SGHDN and CDR2 is FVKESK. The CDR3 contains 15 residues. V was cut by 4 bases and J by 10 bases, with 17 bases left in between. The CDR3 bases are TGTGCCAGCAGCCCCCGGGCAGGGTGGAAATCACCCCTCCACTTT. Translating gives CASSPRAGWKSPLHF.

This chain connects TRBV5-1 to TRBJ2-1; 10 bases agree with TRBD2. In germline, CDR1 is SGHRS, CDR2 YFSETQ. The CDR3 runs 14 residues. The V and J ends lost 3 bases and 4 bases, in that order; junction bases with no gene match: 1. The CDR3 is CASSWTSGYNEQFF. The CDR3 DNA follows: TGCGCCAGCAGCTGGACTAGCGGTTACAATGAGCAGTTCTTC. The variable domain in full, completed from reference TRBV5-1 and TRBJ2-1, reads KAGVTQTPRYLIKTRGQQVTLSCSPISGHRSVSWYQQTPGQGLQFLFEYFSETQRNKGNFPGRFSGRQFSNSRSEMNVSTLELGDSALYLCASSWTSGYNEQFFGPGTRLTVL.

This rearrangement joins TRBV3-1 (or the pseudogene TRBV3-2) to TRBJ2-5, with D tentatively TRBD2 (6 bases). V was cut by 4 bases and J by 5 bases, with 11 bases left in between. CDR1 and CDR2 from the germline V gene are LGHDT and YNNKEL (reference sequence). This CDR3 spans 13 amino acids. The CDR3 here is CASSPGDRETQYF. For the CDR3, the DNA is TGTGCCAGCAGCCCGGGAGATAGGGAGACCCAGTACTTC.

CDR3 loop: CASSPGLVVSDTQYF. In nucleotides, the CDR3 is TGTGCCAGCAGCCCGGGACTAGTGGTCTCAGATACGCAGTATTTT. The genes are TRBV7-3 and TRBJ2-3; 8 nucleotides align to TRBD2. The CDR3 totals 15 residues. After removal of 5 bases from V and 4 bases from J, the junction contained 8 bases not matched to a gene. Germline V lookup: CDR1 SGHTA, CDR2 FQGTGA.

V gene TRBV30 combines with J gene TRBJ2-7; no clear D gene. Per germline, CDR1 GTSNPN and CDR2 SVGIG (reference sequence). The CDR3 extends over 12 amino acids. Trimming shortened V by 4 bases and J by 0 bases, and 7 bases separated the two germline ends. The CDR3 DNA is TGTGCCTGGAAGGGCATCTCCTACGAGCAGTACTTC. It codes for CAWKGISYEQYF.

This clone was seen ten or more times. The chain is built from TRBV2 and TRBJ1-1, with D unclear. The CDR3 spans 12 residues. The germline gives CDR1 SNHLY, CDR2 FYNNEI. Trimming left V 3 bases short and J 2 bases short, with 4 bases between. The CDR3 DNA reads as TGTGCCAGCAGTGACAAAAACACTGAAGCTTTCTTT. Amino acids: CASSDKNTEAFF. The entire variable domain, with the rest obtained from reference TRBV2 and TRBJ1-1, is as follows: EPEVTQTPSHQVTQMGQEVILRCVPISNHLYFYWYRQILGQKVEFLVSFYNNEISEKSEIFDDQFSVERPDGSNFTLKIRSTKLEDSAMYFCASSDKNTEAFFGQGTRLTVV.